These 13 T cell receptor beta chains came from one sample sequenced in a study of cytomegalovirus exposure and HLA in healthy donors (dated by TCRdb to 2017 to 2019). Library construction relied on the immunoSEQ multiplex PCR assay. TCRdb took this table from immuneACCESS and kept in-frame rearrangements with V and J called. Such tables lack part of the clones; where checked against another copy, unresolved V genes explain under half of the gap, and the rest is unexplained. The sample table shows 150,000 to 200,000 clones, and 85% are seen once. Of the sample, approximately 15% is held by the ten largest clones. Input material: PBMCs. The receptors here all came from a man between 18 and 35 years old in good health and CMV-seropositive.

The CDR3 protein is CASSLGTVVSGNTIYF. CDR3 in DNA: TGTGCCAGCAGCTTAGGAACAGTCGTCTCTGGAAACACCATATATTTT. This chain connects TRBV13 to TRBJ1-3; no firm D call. Germline assignment: CDR1 PRHDT and CDR2 FYEKMQ (reference sequence). CDR3 length: 16 residues. Trimming pared 0 bases from V and 0 bases from J, leaving 9 bases between.

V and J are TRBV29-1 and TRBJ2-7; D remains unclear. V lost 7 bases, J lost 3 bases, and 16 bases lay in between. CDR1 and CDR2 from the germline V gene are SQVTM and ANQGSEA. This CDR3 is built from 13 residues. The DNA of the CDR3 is TGCAGCGCCACCGTGGCAGGTGGCTACGAGCAGTACTTC. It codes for CSATVAGGYEQYF.

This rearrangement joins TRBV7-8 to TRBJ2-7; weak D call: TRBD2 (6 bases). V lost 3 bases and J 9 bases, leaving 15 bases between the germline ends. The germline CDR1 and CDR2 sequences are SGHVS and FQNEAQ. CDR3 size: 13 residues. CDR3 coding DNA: TGTGCCAGCAGCTTTAATAGCGGAACGGTGCAGTACTTC. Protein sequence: CASSFNSGTVQYF.

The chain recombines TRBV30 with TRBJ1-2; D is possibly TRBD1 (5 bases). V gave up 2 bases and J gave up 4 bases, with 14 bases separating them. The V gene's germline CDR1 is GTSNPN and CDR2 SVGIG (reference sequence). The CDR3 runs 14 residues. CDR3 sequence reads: CAWSPWGGPYGYTF. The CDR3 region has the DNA TGTGCCTGGAGTCCCTGGGGGGGTCCCTATGGCTACACCTTC.

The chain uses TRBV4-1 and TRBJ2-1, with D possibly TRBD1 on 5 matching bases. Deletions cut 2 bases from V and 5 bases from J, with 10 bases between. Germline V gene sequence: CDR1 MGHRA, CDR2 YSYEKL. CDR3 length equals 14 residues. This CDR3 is CASSQLGQNNEQFF. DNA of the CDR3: TGCGCCAGCAGCCAACTGGGGCAGAACAATGAGCAGTTCTTC.

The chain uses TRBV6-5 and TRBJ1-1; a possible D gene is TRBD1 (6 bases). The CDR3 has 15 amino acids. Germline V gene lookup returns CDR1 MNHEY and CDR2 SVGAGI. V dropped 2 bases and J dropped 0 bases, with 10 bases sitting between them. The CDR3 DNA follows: TGTGCCAGCAGTTACGGGAGGGGGATGAACACTGAAGCTTTCTTT. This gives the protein CASSYGRGMNTEAFF.

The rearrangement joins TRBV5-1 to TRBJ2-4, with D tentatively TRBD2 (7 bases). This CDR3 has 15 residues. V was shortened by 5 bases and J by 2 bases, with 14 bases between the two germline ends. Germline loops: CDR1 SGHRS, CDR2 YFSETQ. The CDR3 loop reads CASRGGETTKNIQYF. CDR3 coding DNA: TGCGCCAGCAGAGGGGGGGAAACTACCAAAAACATTCAGTACTTC.

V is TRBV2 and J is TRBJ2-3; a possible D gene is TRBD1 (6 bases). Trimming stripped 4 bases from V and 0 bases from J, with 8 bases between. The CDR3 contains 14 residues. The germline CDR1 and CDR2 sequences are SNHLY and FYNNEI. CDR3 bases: TGTGCCAGCAGTGCAGGGGCTAGCACAGATACGCAGTATTTT. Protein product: CASSAGASTDTQYF. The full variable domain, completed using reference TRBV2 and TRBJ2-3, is EPEVTQTPSHQVTQMGQEVILRCVPISNHLYFYWYRQILGQKVEFLVSFYNNEISEKSEIFDDQFSVERPDGSNFTLKIRSTKLEDSAMYFCASSAGASTDTQYFGPGTRLTVL.

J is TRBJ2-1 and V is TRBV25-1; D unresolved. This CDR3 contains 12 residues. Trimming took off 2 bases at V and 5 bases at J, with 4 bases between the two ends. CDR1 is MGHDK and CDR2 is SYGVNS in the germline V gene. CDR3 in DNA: TGTGCCAGCAGTGAAACAGACAATGAGCAGTTCTTC. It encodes CASSETDNEQFF. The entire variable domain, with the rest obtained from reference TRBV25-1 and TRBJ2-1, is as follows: EADIYQTPRYLVIGTGKKITLECSQTMGHDKMYWYQQDPGMELHLIHYSYGVNSTEKGDLSSESTVSRIRTEHFPLTLESARPSHTSQYLCASSETDNEQFFGPGTRLTVL.

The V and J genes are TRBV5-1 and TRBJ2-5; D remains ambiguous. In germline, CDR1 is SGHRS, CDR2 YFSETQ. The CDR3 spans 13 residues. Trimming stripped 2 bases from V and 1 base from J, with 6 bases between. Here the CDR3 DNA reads TGCGCCAGCAGCTTTACTACCCAAGAGACCCAGTACTTC. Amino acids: CASSFTTQETQYF.

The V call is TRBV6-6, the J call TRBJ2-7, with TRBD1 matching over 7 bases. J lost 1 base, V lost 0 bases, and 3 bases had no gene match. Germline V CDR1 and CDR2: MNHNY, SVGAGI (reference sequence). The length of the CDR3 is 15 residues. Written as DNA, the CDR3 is TGTGCCAGCAGTTACTCCCGGGACAGTTCCTACGAGCAGTACTTC. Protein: CASSYSRDSSYEQYF.

The chain's CDR3 is CASSGTRGYTF. The CDR3 region has the DNA TGCGCCAGCAGTGGGACAAGAGGCTACACCTTC. The chain is built from TRBV10-2 and TRBJ1-2; D perhaps matches TRBD1 (5 bases). V lost 4 bases to trimming and J lost 8 bases, with 8 bases between them. The CDR3 totals 11 residues. Germline V gene data show CDR1 as WSHSY and CDR2 as SAAADI.

The CDR3, as DNA: TGTGCCAGCAGTCCTACAGAAGCCTACGAGCAGTACTTC. Its protein is CASSPTEAYEQYF. The V call is TRBV6-6, the J call TRBJ2-7; D gene ambiguous. This CDR3 contains 13 residues. Trimming took off 5 bases at V and 2 bases at J, with 10 bases between the two ends. CDR1 is MNHNY and CDR2 is SVGAGI in the germline V gene (reference sequence).